This T cell receptor beta chain derives from a study of T cells in Graves' hyperthyroidism and ophthalmopathy. Exclusion of patients followed from uncontrolled infection, other autoimmune disease, pregnancy or lactation. A word on this clonotype: The antigen is undetermined.

The study's findings and limits: The model made its ophthalmopathy prediction, and onset followed a median approximately 6 months later. Blood also carried most thyroid clonotypes expanded above 0.001.

Amplification yielded TCR beta CDR3 regions, with RNA transcripts as the source. The HTBI primer set served for first-round RT-PCR of the TCR CDR3. Via MiXCR, TCRdb re-called the multiplex PCR reads, giving one row per CDR3 protein. The sample consists of around 490,000 distinct CDR3 sequences, just under 20% of them appearing once. The V and J ends lost 4 bases and 3 bases, in that order; junction bases with no gene match: 6. This CDR3 region has 15 residues. The germline gives CDR1 SGHDT, CDR2 YYEEEE. The sequenced material came from blood. This receptor was taken from a man in his forties with Graves' ophthalmopathy. J is TRBJ1-5 and V is TRBV5-6, with TRBD1 identical over 8 bases. The CDR3 DNA follows: TGTGCCAGCAGCCTTCAGGGGGCCTACAATCAGCCCCAGCATTTT. Translating it yields CASSLQGAYNQPQHF.